One sample yielded the 4 T cell receptor beta chains listed below, sequenced in a study of metastatic and nonmetastatic thyroid tumors. TCRdb re-called the PCR reads through MiXCR. The sample contains 7,000 to 8,500 clones, less than 35% of which appear only once. No treatment had been given to any patient before thyroid surgery. The sequenced sample was tumor tissue. Source of these receptors: a female donor with papillary thyroid cancer or a benign thyroid nodule (not recorded which). Some clones in this sample may be carry-over from other donors' samples.

This clone was picked up a small number of times. V and J are TRBV20-1 and TRBJ1-3; D is unresolved. Trimming left V 8 bases short and J 0 bases short, with 17 bases between. The germline V gene has CDR1 DFQATT and CDR2 SNEGSKA (reference sequence). The CDR3 totals 15 residues. The CDR3: CSRGLKILSGNTIYF. The CDR3 DNA sequence: TGCAGTAGAGGGCTTAAGATCCTCTCTGGAAACACCATATATTTT.

The chain recombines TRBV6-2 or TRBV6-3 with TRBJ2-1; TRBD2 matches 14 bases. Trimming at V came to 3 bases and at J to 0 bases, leaving 1 base not matched to a gene. Germline assignment: CDR1 MNHEY and CDR2 SVGEGT. The CDR3 loop spans 17 amino acids. The CDR3 bases are TGTGCCAGCAGTTATGGACTAGCGGGGGGCTCCTACAATGAGCAGTTCTTC. It specifies CASSYGLAGGSYNEQFF.

This clone counts as medium-sized. This sequence joins TRBV6-1 and TRBJ1-1; 7 nucleotides line up with TRBD1. CDR1 is MNHNS, CDR2 SASEGT, per germline. J gave up 3 bases and V 7 bases, and 8 bases lay outside the gene matches. This CDR3 has 14 residues. This chain's CDR3 is CASNPTGFDTEAFF. The CDR3 DNA reads as TGTGCCAGCAATCCGACAGGGTTCGACACTGAAGCTTTCTTT.

The V gene is TRBV5-1, the J gene TRBJ1-1; weak D call: TRBD1 (5 bases). This CDR3 is 15 amino acids long. CDR1 and CDR2 (germline): SGHRS, YFSETQ. The germline V and J ends were trimmed by 0 bases and 7 bases, with 16 bases remaining between them. Here the CDR3 reads CASSLAGGSALEAFF. As DNA, the CDR3 is TGCGCCAGCAGCTTGGCCGGGGGGTCGGCCCTTGAAGCTTTCTTT.